Sequencing of this T cell receptor (beta chain) was carried out in a study of blood T cell repertoires in COVID-19. About the study: Sources were T cells, B-cell-depleted T cells, or PBMCs; the material itself was cDNA or gDNA.

TCRdb keeps only in-frame clones here, not all; method: immunoSEQ multiplex PCR. Here the sample spans 200,000 or so clones, roughly nine tenths being singletons. Germline V gives CDR1 SEHNR, CDR2 FQNEAQ (reference sequence). Trimming stripped 4 bases from V and 5 bases from J, with 14 bases between. CDR3 length: 14 residues. This sequence originates from a man aged 35-49 years with active or convalescent COVID-19. The chain recombines TRBV7-9 with TRBJ1-1; D possibly corresponds to TRBD1 (5 bases). Material: peripheral blood. CDR3 region: CASSSSGANTEAFF. The DNA of the CDR3 is TGTGCCAGCAGCTCCAGTGGGGCGAATACTGAAGCTTTCTTT.